One sample yielded the 15 T cell receptor beta chains listed below, sequenced in a study of Graves' ophthalmopathy and Graves' hyperthyroidism. Beta-chain TCR CDR3 regions were amplified from RNA transcripts. Second-round multiplex PCR came after a first-round RT-PCR that employed HTBI primers. TCRdb fed the multiplex PCR reads into MiXCR, producing one record per CDR3 protein. Of 650,000 to 800,000 distinct CDR3 sequences listed, over 40% are singletons. Material for sequencing was peripheral blood. These TCRs come from an adult man with Graves' ophthalmopathy.

This chain joins TRBV10-2 and TRBJ1-5, with a tentative D call TRBD1 (5 bases). Germline CDR1 is WSHSY and CDR2 is SAAADI. The CDR3 is 13 residues long. The V end was cut by 0 bases, the J end by 14 bases, with 14 bases between. In DNA, the CDR3 is TGCGCCAGCAGTGAGTCGCAGGGTACCTACGAGCATTTT. The encoded protein is CASSESQGTYEHF.

In this sample, this clonotype turned up many times. The V and J genes are TRBV7-2 and TRBJ1-6; 7 bases align to TRBD1. The J segment lost 6 bases and the V segment lost 5 bases, leaving 4 bases of the junction unmatched. Germline CDR1 and CDR2: SGHTA and FQGNSA. CDR3 length: 14 residues. In nucleotides, the CDR3 is TGTGCCAGCAGCGCCCGGGACAGTAATTCACCCCTCCACTTT. It is translated as CASSARDSNSPLHF. Full variable domain (remainder filled in from reference TRBV7-2 and TRBJ1-6): GAGVSQSPSNKVTEKGKDVELRCDPISGHTALYWYRQSLGQGLEFLIYFQGNSAPDKSGLPSDRFSAERTGGSVSTLTIQRTQQEDSAVYLCASSARDSNSPLHFGNGTRLTVT.

The CDR3 DNA follows: TGTGCCATCAGTGAGGTAGGGGCAATCACCGGGGAGCTGTTTTTT. It codes for CAISEVGAITGELFF. The chain is built from TRBV10-3 and TRBJ2-2, with D maybe TRBD1 (5 bases). The V end was cut by 2 bases, the J end by 4 bases, with 11 bases between. This CDR3 spans 15 amino acids. Germline V gives CDR1 ENHRY, CDR2 SYGVKD.

As DNA, the CDR3 is TGTGCCAGCAGCGTTGACCCTAGCGGGATGGAGACCCAGTACTTC. Translated: CASSVDPSGMETQYF. The J gene is TRBJ2-5, the V gene TRBV7-2; 9 bases line up with TRBD2. This CDR3 has 15 amino acids. Trimming removed 5 bases from V and 5 bases from J; junction bases left unmatched: 9. Germline V gene sequence: CDR1 SGHTA, CDR2 FQGNSA. Combining the CDR3 with reference TRBV7-2 and TRBJ2-5 gives the whole variable domain GAGVSQSPSNKVTEKGKDVELRCDPISGHTALYWYRQSLGQGLEFLIYFQGNSAPDKSGLPSDRFSAERTGGSVSTLTIQRTQQEDSAVYLCASSVDPSGMETQYFGPGTRLLVL.

This clonotype has at least ten counts. The chain carries TRBV7-9 and TRBJ1-2, with 10 bases identical to TRBD1. CDR1 is SEHNR, CDR2 FQNEAQ, per germline (reference sequence). This CDR3 is 16 amino acids long. The V gene end was trimmed by 1 base and the J gene end by 5 bases; junction bases not matched to a gene: 7. The CDR3 DNA reads as TGTGCCAGCAGCTTAGGGAGGGACAGGGGTTTTTATGGCTACACCTTC. It encodes CASSLGRDRGFYGYTF.

This clonotype was observed a single time. The conserved phenylalanine or tryptophan normally closing the CDR3 is absent here, so this likely arose from a read error. The DNA for the CDR3 is TGTGCCAGCAGCTGGAGGACAGCCAACTATGGCTACACCGTC. Protein sequence: CASSWRTANYGYTV. V is TRBV7-9 and J is TRBJ1-2, with D maybe TRBD1 (6 bases). V was trimmed by 4 bases and J by 2 bases, leaving 11 bases between them. The CDR3 runs to 14 residues. Germline-derived CDR1 and CDR2 are SEHNR and FQNEAQ (reference sequence).

The genes are TRBV12-3 or TRBV12-4 and TRBJ1-4, with 8 bases fitting TRBD1. This CDR3 has 17 residues. The V gene end was trimmed by 4 bases and the J gene end by 2 bases; junction bases not matched to a gene: 9. The CDR3: CASSYRLGDRTNEKLFF. As DNA, the CDR3 is TGTGCCAGCAGTTACCGCTTGGGGGACAGGACTAATGAAAAACTGTTTTTT.

The sample holds many counts of this clonotype. The CDR3 protein is CASSFPRGTEAFF. Here the CDR3 DNA reads TGTGCCAGCAGCTTCCCCAGGGGAACTGAAGCTTTCTTT. This sequence joins TRBV7-9 and TRBJ1-1; TRBD1 might be the D (6 bases). The CDR3 is made up of 13 amino acids. From germline, CDR1 is SEHNR and CDR2 FQNEAQ (reference sequence). V lost 3 bases, J lost 5 bases, and 10 bases lay in between.

The chain employs TRBV6-6 and TRBJ1-1; D unresolved. With 2 bases removed from V and 11 bases from J, the gap between germline ends came to 15 bases. Germline V CDR1 and CDR2: MNHNY, SVGAGI (reference sequence). This CDR3 has 13 residues. The CDR3 nucleotides read TGTGCCAGCAGTTACGGTATGGGTTTAAGGGCTTTCTTT. Its translation: CASSYGMGLRAFF.

V is TRBV5-1 and J is TRBJ1-6; unclear D gene. V was pared by 0 bases and J by 6 bases, with 7 bases between. CDR1 SGHRS and CDR2 YFSETQ come from the germline V gene. This CDR3 is built from 14 residues. The CDR3 DNA is TGCGCCAGCAGCTTGGGGGAACTTAATTCACCCCTCCACTTT. Its protein product is CASSLGELNSPLHF.

This clonotype was observed many times. The V and J genes are TRBV10-3 and TRBJ1-2; the D gene is possibly TRBD1 (5 bases). Germline V gene lookup returns CDR1 ENHRY and CDR2 SYGVKD. The CDR3 is 15 residues long. The V end was cut by 3 bases, the J end by 0 bases, with 11 bases between. This CDR3 reads CAISDEPGPNYGYTF. DNA for the CDR3: TGTGCCATCAGTGACGAGCCGGGGCCTAACTATGGCTACACCTTC.

The chain links TRBV6-5 to TRBJ2-7, with TRBD2 identical over 7 bases. Germline trimming cut 6 bases from V and 4 bases from J; bases unmatched to any gene: 3. Germline CDR1 MNHEY, CDR2 SVGAGI. This CDR3 has 12 amino acids. This chain's CDR3 is CASRAGIYEQYF. The CDR3 DNA follows: TGTGCCAGCAGAGCGGGGATTTACGAGCAGTACTTC.

The rearrangement links TRBV6-6 to TRBJ2-7; 12 bases fit TRBD2. Looked up from germline, CDR1 is MNHNY and CDR2 is SVGAGI (reference sequence). This CDR3 is 17 amino acids long. Trimming at V came to 5 bases and at J to 3 bases, leaving 11 bases not matched to a gene. CDR3 coding DNA: TGTGCCAGCAGTAGGACTAGCGGGGTCCCCGCTGTCTACGAGCAGTACTTC. Translated: CASSRTSGVPAVYEQYF.

Worth noting for this clonotype: One end of the junction fails to match germline, which may point to a read error. The chain recombines TRBV7-9 with TRBJ1-5, with D hard to call. Looked up from germline, CDR1 is SEHNR and CDR2 is FQNEAQ (reference sequence). The CDR3 is 12 amino acids. Written as DNA, the CDR3 is TGTGCTAGCAGCACGGGAGTCCAGCCCCAGCATTTT. Protein product: CASSTGVQPQHF.

The rearrangement links TRBV2 to TRBJ1-6; possible D gene TRBD1, 6 bases. The CDR3 consists of 16 residues. Looked up from germline, CDR1 is SNHLY and CDR2 is FYNNEI. The germline V and J ends were trimmed by 7 bases and 3 bases, with 16 bases remaining between them. Here the CDR3 DNA reads TGTGCCAGCACCCAGGGGTTGGGGGACTATAATTCACCCCTCCACTTT. Its translation: CASTQGLGDYNSPLHF.